These 26 T cell receptor beta chains originate from one sample sequenced in a study of blood T cell repertoires in COVID-19. Repertoires were generated with immunoSEQ multiplex PCR, while TCRdb's copy carries only in-frame clones and drops some. The top ten hold 1.1% of the sample, which has about 190,000 clones, about 85% seen once. The sequenced material came from peripheral blood. The origin of the receptors is a man aged 25 to 45 with acute or convalescent COVID-19.

The chain is built from TRBV11-2 and TRBJ2-7; 11 positions agree with TRBD2. The germline CDR1 and CDR2 sequences are SGHAT and FQNNGV. V dropped 5 bases and J dropped 6; count of bases not matched to a gene: 12. This CDR3 region has 16 residues. CDR3 coding DNA: TGTGCCAGCAGCCCAACCTCACTAGCGGGAGTCGGCGAGCAGTACTTC. It translates to CASSPTSLAGVGEQYF.

In DNA form, the CDR3 reads TGTGCCAGCATCCCTAACCCCGGGACAGGGAACACTGAAGCTTTCTTT. Translation: CASIPNPGTGNTEAFF. The V gene is TRBV7-2, the J gene TRBJ1-1; 8 positions agree with TRBD1. The CDR3 totals 16 residues. V was pared by 7 bases and J by 1 base, with 11 bases of the junction left unmatched. CDR1 SGHTA and CDR2 FQGNSA come from the germline V gene.

This sequence joins TRBV11-2 and TRBJ1-1; D is uncertain. The CDR3 totals 12 residues. The germline CDR1 and CDR2 sequences are SGHAT and FQNNGV. V was clipped by 3 bases and J by 3 bases, with 5 bases between them. The CDR3, as DNA: TGTGCCAGCAGCTTGAGAGACACTGAAGCTTTCTTT. It encodes CASSLRDTEAFF.

This chain joins TRBV10-3 and TRBJ2-3; D remains unclear. The V gene lost 4 bases and the J gene lost 6 bases, with 11 bases spanning the gap. The CDR3 spans 13 residues. The V gene's germline CDR1 is ENHRY and CDR2 SYGVKD. CDR3 amino acids: CAISGSQQDTQYF. For the CDR3, the DNA is TGTGCCATCAGTGGTAGCCAGCAGGATACGCAGTATTTT.

This chain uses TRBV7-6 with TRBJ2-7; D is perhaps TRBD1 (6 bases). The CDR3 spans 15 residues. Trimming pared 5 bases from V and 0 bases from J, leaving 14 bases between. Germline loops: CDR1 SGHVS, CDR2 FNYEAQ. The CDR3 region has the DNA TGTGCCAGCAGCAAGCAGGGGTCGGGCTCCTACGAGCAGTACTTC. It encodes CASSKQGSGSYEQYF.

This sequence joins TRBV28 and TRBJ1-1, with 7 bases aligning to TRBD1. The trim removed 5 bases at V and 4 bases at J, leaving 7 bases unmatched. This CDR3 has 14 amino acids. The V gene's germline CDR1 is MDHEN and CDR2 SYDVKM. The CDR3 bases are TGTGCCAGCAGTCTGCAGGGGGGAGGCACTGAAGCTTTCTTT. As protein: CASSLQGGGTEAFF.

This clone came up once. V and J are TRBV3-1 (or the pseudogene TRBV3-2) and TRBJ1-6; D call uncertain. Germline CDR1 reads LGHDT; CDR2 reads YNNKEL (reference sequence). The CDR3 totals 12 residues. Trimming cost V 6 bases and J 10 bases, with 10 bases left between them. The CDR3, as DNA: TGTGCCAGCAGACTCAGGTACTCACCCCTCCACTTT. This encodes CASRLRYSPLHF.

The V call is TRBV5-1, the J call TRBJ2-7; a weak D match, TRBD1 (6 bases). V lost 1 base to trimming and J lost 2 bases, with 10 bases between them. The CDR3 is 14 amino acids. The germline CDR1 and CDR2 sequences are SGHRS and YFSETQ. The CDR3 is CASSLSGQTYEQYF. CDR3 nucleotide sequence: TGCGCCAGCAGCTTGTCTGGACAGACCTACGAGCAGTACTTC.

The rearrangement uses TRBV28 and TRBJ2-7, with no clear D. CDR1 is MDHEN, CDR2 SYDVKM, per germline. The CDR3 length is 15 residues. V was trimmed by 5 bases and J by 2 bases, leaving 16 bases between them. CDR3 loop: CASSLEDNYPYEQYF. For the CDR3, the DNA is TGTGCCAGCAGTCTTGAAGACAATTACCCCTACGAGCAGTACTTC. The variable domain in full, completed from reference TRBV28 and TRBJ2-7, reads DVKVTQSSRYLVKRTGEKVFLECVQDMDHENMFWYRQDPGLGLRLIYFSYDVKMKEKGDIPEGYSVSREKKERFSLILESASTNQTSMYLCASSLEDNYPYEQYFGPGTRLTVT.

The chain recombines TRBV5-6 with TRBJ2-7; D gene unclear. From germline, CDR1 is SGHDT and CDR2 YYEEEE. This CDR3 comprises 12 residues. Trimming pared 4 bases from V and 2 bases from J, leaving 7 bases between. For the CDR3, the DNA is TGTGCCAGCAGCAAAGGAGCCTACGAGCAGTACTTC. This sequence encodes CASSKGAYEQYF.

The chain links TRBV3-1 (or the pseudogene TRBV3-2) to TRBJ1-1; no reliable D call. CDR1 LGHDT and CDR2 YNNKEL come from the germline V gene (reference sequence). With 0 bases removed from V and 1 base from J, the gap between germline ends came to 9 bases. This CDR3 comprises 15 residues. As DNA, the CDR3 is TGTGCCAGCAGCCAAGAGACAACGGCGAACACTGAAGCTTTCTTT. Amino acids: CASSQETTANTEAFF.

The V and J genes are TRBV6-1 and TRBJ2-7; TRBD2 matches 11 bases. Germline V gene data show CDR1 as MNHNS and CDR2 as SASEGT. With V trimmed by 4 bases and J by 0 bases, 11 bases remained unmatched. The CDR3 loop spans 18 amino acids. The DNA of the CDR3 is TGTGCCAGCAGTGCTTGGACTAGCGGGTTTTCGAGCTCCTACGAGCAGTACTTC. It encodes CASSAWTSGFSSSYEQYF.

The chain uses TRBV20-1 and TRBJ2-5, with a tentative D call TRBD2 (6 bases). V gave up 3 bases and J gave up 2 bases, with 10 bases separating them. CDR1 is DFQATT, CDR2 SNEGSKA, per germline (reference sequence). CDR3 length: 13 residues. The CDR3 reads CSASTRGQETQYF. The DNA for the CDR3 is TGCAGTGCTAGTACTCGGGGGCAAGAGACCCAGTACTTC.

The V and J genes are TRBV2 and TRBJ2-7, with D unresolved. This CDR3 region has 13 residues. The germline V gene encodes CDR1 SNHLY and CDR2 FYNNEI. Trimming shortened V by 2 bases and J by 3 bases, and 8 bases separated the two germline ends. The CDR3, as DNA: TGTGCCAGCAGTGAAAGGAGTTTCTACGAGCAGTACTTC. This translates into CASSERSFYEQYF.

This clone was observed a few times. The rearrangement uses TRBV21-1 and TRBJ2-2; the D call of TRBD2 is as the table states it, not checked on the DNA. TRBV21-1 is a known pseudogene. The CDR3 is 15 residues long. The CDR3 spells CASSKGTSGTGELFF. CDR3 DNA sequence: TGTGCCAGCAGCAAAGGTACTAGTGGCACCGGGGAGCTGTTTTTT.

In DNA form, the CDR3 reads TGTGCCAGCTCACTTATTAGCGGGAGTGCAGATACGCAGTATTTT. Translation gives CASSLISGSADTQYF. V usage is TRBV18 and J usage is TRBJ2-3; 9 nucleotides line up with TRBD2. Per germline, CDR1 KGHSH and CDR2 LQKENI. Unmatched junction bases numbered 6, after V lost 4 bases and J lost 4 bases. The CDR3 covers 15 residues.

As to this clone: Within the sample, other DNA sequences also encode this same CDR3. The genes are TRBV10-3 and TRBJ1-1; TRBD1 matches at 9 bases. The CDR3 sequence is 15 residues long. V shed 5 bases and J 1 base; nucleotides not matched to a gene: 5. In germline, CDR1 is ENHRY, CDR2 SYGVKD. The CDR3 bases are TGTGCCATCAGTTTAACAGGGGGCAAGAACACTGAAGCTTTCTTT. It translates to CAISLTGGKNTEAFF.

The chain joins TRBV7-9 to TRBJ2-1, with TRBD2 matching 12 bases. Looked up from germline, CDR1 is SEHNR and CDR2 is FQNEAQ (reference sequence). The CDR3 consists of 15 residues. V gave up 7 bases and J gave up 6 bases; unmatched junction bases: 7. The CDR3 DNA is TGTGCCAGCACCCAGACTAGCGGGAGCTTCAATGAGCAGTTCTTC. Translating it yields CASTQTSGSFNEQFF.

The V and J genes are TRBV5-1 and TRBJ1-2; 7 bases map to TRBD1. Germline CDR1 SGHRS, CDR2 YFSETQ. The V segment lost 7 bases and the J segment 6 bases; nucleotides outside the gene matches: 12. The CDR3 totals 14 residues. CDR3 region: CASGNLGTVNGYTF. As DNA, the CDR3 is TGCGCCAGCGGTAACCTCGGGACAGTGAATGGCTACACCTTC.

In this sample, this clone turned up a few times. The V call is TRBV28, the J call TRBJ1-2; 7 nucleotides match TRBD1. Trimming removed 3 bases from V and 8 bases from J; junction bases left unmatched: 6. This CDR3 spans 13 amino acids. CDR1 is MDHEN and CDR2 is SYDVKM in the germline V gene. The CDR3 region has the DNA TGTGCCAGCAGTTTTATAGGGGGCGGGGGCTACACCTTC. Its translation is CASSFIGGGGYTF.

The V and J genes are TRBV24-1 and TRBJ2-1; 9 bases line up with TRBD1. J lost 7 bases, V lost 7 bases, and 16 bases had no gene match. There are 17 residues in the CDR3. In germline, CDR1 is KGHDR, CDR2 SFDVKD. The CDR3 nucleotides are TGTGCCACCAGCGCACCTCGTTGGACAGGGGTTAGGAATGAGCAGTTCTTC. Translating it yields CATSAPRWTGVRNEQFF.

Turning to this clone: One junction end disagrees with the germline gene, perhaps due to a read error. The CDR3 here is CRVGTGGGYYEQYF. CDR3 DNA: TGCCGCGTTGGCACCGGGGGGGGGTACTACGAGCAGTACTTC. V and J are TRBV29-1 and TRBJ2-7, with TRBD2 matching over 8 bases. Per the germline V gene, CDR1 is SQVTM and CDR2 is ANQGSEA. CDR3 length: 14 amino acids.

The chain has TRBV5-1 and TRBJ2-7; weak D call: TRBD2 (7 bases). V gave up 4 bases and J gave up 5 bases, with 16 bases separating them. The V gene's germline CDR1 is SGHRS and CDR2 YFSETQ. The CDR3 contains 14 residues. The CDR3 bases are TGCGCCAGCAGCCCTACGGGGGGCCGGCACGAGCAGTACTTC. Its translation is CASSPTGGRHEQYF.

This chain links TRBV29-1 with TRBJ2-1; 8 bases line up with TRBD2. The junction had 10 bases not matched to a gene; V was cut back by 7 bases and J by 5 bases. The CDR3 totals 14 residues. CDR1 is SQVTM, CDR2 ANQGSEA, per germline. CDR3 protein: CSDRIFSGNNEQFF. The DNA for the CDR3 is TGCAGCGACCGAATTTTTAGCGGGAACAATGAGCAGTTCTTC.

This clone was counted between two and nine times. The chain recombines TRBV2 with TRBJ1-3; D not certain. Germline CDR1 is SNHLY and CDR2 is FYNNEI. The CDR3 contains 13 residues. Trimming removed 4 bases from V and 3 bases from J, with 7 bases in between. The chain's CDR3 is CASSVDIGNTIYF. Here the CDR3 DNA reads TGTGCCAGCAGTGTAGATATTGGAAACACCATATATTTT.

This sequence joins TRBV5-8 and TRBJ2-7; 8 positions agree with TRBD1. Trimming took 4 bases from V and 0 from J; bases not matched to a gene: 9. Germline V CDR1 and CDR2: SGHTS, YDEGEE. This CDR3 has 16 residues. The CDR3 coding sequence is TGTGCCAGCAGCCACCGCAGGGGGCGCATCTCCTACGAGCAGTACTTC. This translates into CASSHRRGRISYEQYF.